This TCR beta chain was sequenced during a study of cytomegalovirus exposure and HLA in healthy donors. Study summary: Inside one of the first data releases sat 75 million to 100 million unique TCRs taken from HLA-typed donors. Overall study results and limits: Data from an earlier analysis indicated that most TCR beta V segments were productive either about 87% or about 30% of the time.

Vbeta (60) and Jbeta (13) primers were used in the PCR. Authors' methods: An analysis performed later counted 81 million or so unique TCR beta chains (around 9.9 million of them shared). Repertoires were generated with immunoSEQ multiplex PCR, while TCRdb's copy carries only in-frame clones and drops some. Clonal size and the V and J genes are those of that table, whereas D and trimming came from the DNA. The sample contains roughly 200,000 clones, approximately 78% of which appear only once. The donors, nominally healthy at sampling, likely had unrecorded immune exposures. This clone was seen a few times. Antigen specificity is unknown. With 2 bases clipped from V and 4 bases from J, the junction kept 10 bases outside the gene matches. The V gene's germline CDR1 is MNHNS and CDR2 SASEGT. There are 17 residues in the CDR3.

V usage is TRBV6-1 and J usage is TRBJ2-2; 7 nucleotides line up with TRBD2. This clonotype was obtained from a woman between 18 and 29 years old in good health and CMV-seronegative. Specimen: PBMCs. CDR3 bases: TGTGCCAGCAGTGAATTAAGGACTAGTGGGTTCACCGGGGAGCTGTTTTTT. This translates into CASSELRTSGFTGELFF.